Listed below are T cell receptor beta chains from one sample, sequenced in a study of blood T cell repertoires in COVID-19. The repertoire was sequenced with immunoSEQ multiplex PCR; TCRdb's copy has only in-frame clones and lacks some. The sample carries around 37,000 clones, roughly 90% recorded once. The sample comprised peripheral blood. All receptors derive from a man aged 55 to 70 with acute or convalescent COVID-19. The CDR3 runs from the conserved cysteine through the conserved F or W. The order of the fields is D gene, V gene, clone size, J gene, CDR3 protein, CDR3 DNA. D genes are given only for firm matches. Where a row states a size, it is once, few, many or the class of an expanded clone; other rows omit it.

.	TRBV7-8	once	TRBJ1-2	CASSFLPRGVGYTF	TGTGCCAGCAGCTTCCTCCCTCGGGGAGTTGGCTACACCTTC
.	TRBV2	.	TRBJ1-5	CASDIDRNQPQHF	TGTGCCAGCGATATCGACAGGAATCAGCCCCAGCATTTT
.	TRBV28	.	TRBJ2-7	CASTKRPEEQYF	TGTGCCAGCACCAAACGTCCCGAGGAGCAGTACTTC
.	TRBV6-5	.	TRBJ1-4	CASNSRGSNEKLFF	TGTGCCAGCAATTCGCGGGGGTCTAATGAAAAACTGTTTTTT
TRBD1	TRBV27	.	TRBJ1-1	CASSFSLDRVSTEAFF	TGTGCCAGCAGTTTCTCTTTGGACAGGGTAAGCACTGAAGCTTTCTTT
.	TRBV19	.	TRBJ1-1	CASSPGLSRSSNTEAFF	TGTGCCAGTAGTCCCGGACTCTCTCGGTCCTCGAACACTGAAGCTTTCTTT
TRBD1	TRBV28	.	TRBJ1-2	CASQSPGQGVAVYGYTF	TGTGCCAGTCAATCACCGGGACAGGGGGTGGCGGTCTATGGCTACACCTTC
.	TRBV4-1	.	TRBJ2-1	CASSQDRGGSYNEQFF	TGCGCCAGCAGCCAAGATCGCGGTGGCTCCTACAATGAGCAGTTCTTC
.	TRBV27	few	TRBJ2-1	CASTQVLDSGSNEQFF	TGTGCCAGCACCCAGGTTTTGGACAGCGGTAGCAATGAGCAGTTCTTC
.	TRBV4-3	.	TRBJ2-2	CASSQAASENTGELFF	TGCGCCAGCAGCCAGGCCGCTAGCGAGAACACCGGGGAGCTGTTTTTT
.	TRBV20-1	.	TRBJ2-5	CSASEQQETQYF	TGCAGTGCTAGTGAACAGCAAGAGACCCAGTACTTC
TRBD1	TRBV7-9	few	TRBJ2-1	CASSRGQGYEQFF	TGTGCCAGCAGCCGGGGACAGGGGTATGAGCAGTTCTTC
.	TRBV5-6	.	TRBJ2-5	CASSFLLQETQYF	TGTGCCAGCAGCTTCCTTCTCCAAGAGACCCAGTACTTC
.	TRBV5-7	.	TRBJ2-3	CASSLRTGEGDTQYF	TGTGCCAGCAGCTTGCGGACGGGAGAGGGAGATACGCAGTATTTT
TRBD1	TRBV28	.	TRBJ1-6	CASSSRQGRGSPLHF	TGTGCCAGCTCTTCCCGACAGGGACGAGGATCACCCCTCCACTTT
TRBD1	TRBV28	.	TRBJ2-7	CASSPWTGGLAYEQYF	TGTGCCAGCAGTCCCTGGACAGGGGGGTTGGCCTACGAGCAGTACTTC
.	TRBV7-8	.	TRBJ1-6	CASSLRTEWPPLHF	TGTGCCAGCAGCTTACGGACAGAATGGCCACCCCTCCACTTT
.	TRBV7-8	.	TRBJ1-5	CASSSGYVEHF	TGTGCCAGCAGCTCCGGTTATGTGGAGCATTTT
TRBD1	TRBV24-1	.	TRBJ2-5	CATSGNRGRAETQYF	TGTGCCACCAGTGGTAACAGGGGGCGGGCAGAGACCCAGTACTTC
.	TRBV4-2	.	TRBJ2-7	CASSYNPADSAYEQYF	TGTGCCAGCAGCTACAACCCGGCCGACAGCGCCTACGAGCAGTACTTC
TRBD1	TRBV14	.	TRBJ1-6	CASSQRTGGVSPLHF	TGTGCCAGCAGCCAAAGGACAGGGGGCGTTTCACCCCTCCACTTT
.	TRBV5-1	.	TRBJ1-2	CASSSKVGGSNYGYTF	TGCGCCAGCAGCTCAAAAGTAGGGGGTAGTAACTATGGCTACACCTTC
.	TRBV28	.	TRBJ2-7	CASSTSGSTYEQYF	TGTGCCAGCAGCACGTCAGGGTCGACCTACGAGCAGTACTTC
.	TRBV5-6	.	TRBJ1-2	CASSPIEAYGYTF	TGTGCCAGCAGCCCAATAGAAGCATATGGCTACACCTTC
.	TRBV24-1	.	TRBJ2-6	CATSDPGVGANVLTF	TGTGCCACCAGTGATCCGGGGGTCGGGGCCAACGTCCTGACTTTC
TRBD2	TRBV7-2	.	TRBJ2-1	CASSLEVTGTSAYNEQFF	TGTGCCAGCAGCTTAGAGGTTACCGGGACTAGTGCCTACAATGAGCAGTTCTTC
TRBD2	TRBV24-1	.	TRBJ2-1	CATSGGSGRRNEQFF	TGTGCCACCAGTGGGGGTAGCGGGAGGAGGAATGAGCAGTTCTTC
TRBD1	TRBV6-5	.	TRBJ1-1	CASSFWTGGDEAFF	TGTGCCAGCAGTTTCTGGACAGGGGGGGATGAAGCTTTCTTT
.	TRBV28	.	TRBJ1-1	CASSPSGGGNTEAFF	TGTGCCAGCAGCCCCTCTGGCGGGGGCAACACTGAAGCTTTCTTT
.	TRBV10-1	.	TRBJ1-1	CASSFRARGAEAFF	TGCGCCAGCAGTTTCAGGGCCCGAGGAGCTGAAGCTTTCTTT
TRBD2	TRBV6-2/TRBV6-3	once	TRBJ2-7	CASSYDLGLAGAEQYF	TGTGCCAGCAGTTACGATCTTGGACTAGCGGGAGCGGAGCAGTACTTC
.	TRBV3-1/TRBV3-2	few	TRBJ1-1	CASSHDRNEAFF	TGTGCCAGCAGCCACGACAGGAATGAAGCTTTCTTT
TRBD2	TRBV7-8	.	TRBJ2-7	CASSHLSGRAQEQYF	TGTGCCAGCAGCCACCTTAGCGGGAGGGCTCAAGAGCAGTACTTC
TRBD2	TRBV24-1	.	TRBJ2-1	CATSDPRGEIEHEQFF	TGTGCCACCAGTGATCCCCGGGGGGAGATAGAGCATGAGCAGTTCTTC
TRBD2	TRBV28	.	TRBJ2-3	CASSPYARASGRADTQYF	TGTGCCAGCAGCCCGTACGCGAGGGCCAGCGGGAGAGCAGATACGCAGTATTTT
TRBD1	TRBV28	.	TRBJ1-2	CASSSWRTGTYGYTF	TGTGCCAGCAGTTCGTGGAGGACAGGCACCTATGGCTACACCTTC
.	TRBV19	.	TRBJ2-6	CASSMGGAGANVLTF	TGTGCCAGTAGTATGGGAGGAGCCGGGGCCAACGTCCTGACTTTC
.	TRBV9	.	TRBJ2-2	CASSVVASTTGELFF	TGTGCCAGCAGCGTAGTGGCTAGCACCACCGGGGAGCTGTTTTTT
TRBD1	TRBV5-1	.	TRBJ2-2	CASSSRDRVTGELFF	TGCGCCAGCAGCTCACGGGACAGGGTCACCGGGGAGCTGTTTTTT
TRBD2	TRBV29-1	.	TRBJ2-3	CSVDAGAGAADTQYF	TGCAGCGTTGACGCGGGAGCGGGAGCTGCAGATACGCAGTATTTT
TRBD2	TRBV10-1	.	TRBJ2-1	CASSELAGGSNEQFF	TGCGCCAGCAGTGAGCTAGCGGGAGGCTCCAATGAGCAGTTCTTC
TRBD1	TRBV19	.	TRBJ2-1	CASSIGRGTYNEQFF	TGTGCCAGTAGTATAGGCAGGGGGACCTACAATGAGCAGTTCTTC
TRBD2	TRBV19	once	TRBJ2-5	CASKTSGGKETQYF	TGTGCCAGTAAGACTAGCGGGGGGAAAGAGACCCAGTACTTC
TRBD2	TRBV19	once	TRBJ2-1	CASSIGSGSGDNEQFF	TGTGCCAGTAGTATAGGTAGCGGGAGTGGGGACAATGAGCAGTTCTTC
.	TRBV27	.	TRBJ2-1	CASRSAGVTRGEQFF	TGTGCCAGCAGGAGTGCCGGAGTAACTCGGGGTGAGCAGTTCTTC
.	TRBV7-2	once	TRBJ1-1	CASSPGRGSAFF	TGTGCCAGCAGCCCAGGCAGGGGTTCTGCTTTCTTT
TRBD1	TRBV29-1	.	TRBJ1-2	CSVAGTGLHGYTF	TGCAGCGTAGCCGGGACAGGCCTCCATGGCTACACCTTC
.	TRBV18	.	TRBJ2-5	CASSPLEGETQYF	TGTGCCAGCTCACCACTAGAGGGAGAGACCCAGTACTTC
TRBD2	TRBV2	.	TRBJ2-2	CASGGGSTGELFF	TGTGCTTCGGGAGGGGGTAGCACCGGGGAGCTGTTTTTT
.	TRBV2	.	TRBJ2-1	CASSDSESYNEQFF	TGTGCCAGCAGCGACTCCGAATCCTACAATGAGCAGTTCTTC
TRBD2	TRBV18	.	TRBJ2-1	CASSPPPRASGRNEQFF	TGTGCCAGCTCACCTCCTCCTAGAGCTAGCGGCAGAAATGAGCAGTTCTTC
TRBD1	TRBV27	.	TRBJ1-1	CASRGQGLTTEAFF	TGTGCCAGCAGGGGACAGGGTTTGACCACTGAAGCTTTCTTT
TRBD2	TRBV4-3	.	TRBJ2-1	CASSHLAGQYNEQFF	TGCGCCAGCAGCCACCTAGCGGGGCAATACAATGAGCAGTTCTTC
.	TRBV29-1	.	TRBJ2-2	CSVSGSNTGELFF	TGCAGCGTATCCGGGAGTAATACCGGGGAGCTGTTTTTT
TRBD1	TRBV3-1/TRBV3-2	.	TRBJ1-2	CASSQLGTGGRYTF	TGTGCCAGCAGCCAACTCGGGACAGGGGGTCGCTACACCTTC
.	TRBV2	.	TRBJ1-2	CASLEPGGANYGYTF	TGTGCCTCCCTAGAGCCCGGCGGAGCTAACTATGGCTACACCTTC
.	TRBV7-2	.	TRBJ1-1	CASLLRQDSEAFF	TGTGCCAGCCTCCTAAGACAGGACTCTGAAGCTTTCTTT